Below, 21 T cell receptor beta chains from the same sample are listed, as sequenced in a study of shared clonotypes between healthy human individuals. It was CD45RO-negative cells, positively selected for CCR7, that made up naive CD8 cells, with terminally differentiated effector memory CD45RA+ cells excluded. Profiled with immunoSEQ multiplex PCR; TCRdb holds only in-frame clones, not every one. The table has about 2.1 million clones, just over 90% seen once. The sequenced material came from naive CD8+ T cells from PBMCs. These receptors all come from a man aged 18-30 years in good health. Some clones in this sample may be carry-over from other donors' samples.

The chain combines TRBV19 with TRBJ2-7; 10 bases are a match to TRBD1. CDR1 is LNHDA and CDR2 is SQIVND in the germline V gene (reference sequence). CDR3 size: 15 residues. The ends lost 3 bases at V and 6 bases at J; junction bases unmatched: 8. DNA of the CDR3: TGTGCCAGTAGTATGGACAGGGGGATAGGGTCCGAGCAGTACTTC. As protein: CASSMDRGIGSEQYF.

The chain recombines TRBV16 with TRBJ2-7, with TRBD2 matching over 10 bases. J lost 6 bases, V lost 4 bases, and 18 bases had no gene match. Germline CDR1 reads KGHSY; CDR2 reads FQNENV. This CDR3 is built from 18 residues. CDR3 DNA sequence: TGTGCCAGCAGCCTTACTCGGACTAGCGGCTCCCCTTCACTCGAGCAGTACTTC. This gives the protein CASSLTRTSGSPSLEQYF.

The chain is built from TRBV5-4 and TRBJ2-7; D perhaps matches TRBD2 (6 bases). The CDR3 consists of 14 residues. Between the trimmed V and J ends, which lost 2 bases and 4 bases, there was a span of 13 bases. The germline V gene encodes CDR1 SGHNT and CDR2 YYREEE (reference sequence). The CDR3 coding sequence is TGTGCCAGCAGCTTTTGGGGGGTTGTTTACGAGCAGTACTTC. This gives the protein CASSFWGVVYEQYF.

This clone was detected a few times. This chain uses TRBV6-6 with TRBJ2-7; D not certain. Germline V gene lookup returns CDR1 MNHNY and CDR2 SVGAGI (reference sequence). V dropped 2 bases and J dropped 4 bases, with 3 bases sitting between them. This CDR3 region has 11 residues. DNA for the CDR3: TGTGCCAGCAGTTACGAATACGAGCAGTACTTC. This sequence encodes CASSYEYEQYF.

CDR3 bases: TGTGCCAGCAGAGCCGGGACAGGGTTCTACGAGCAGTACTTC. Amino acids: CASRAGTGFYEQYF. The chain is built from TRBV25-1 and TRBJ2-7, with TRBD1 matching 9 bases. From germline, CDR1 is MGHDK and CDR2 SYGVNS. The V and J ends lost 6 bases and 3 bases, in that order; junction bases with no gene match: 6. The CDR3 has 14 amino acids.

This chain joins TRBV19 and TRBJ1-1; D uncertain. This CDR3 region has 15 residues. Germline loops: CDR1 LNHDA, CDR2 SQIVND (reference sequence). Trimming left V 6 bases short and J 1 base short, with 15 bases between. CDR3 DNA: TGTGCCAGTAGGGGAAGGACTTTAGGGAACACTGAAGCTTTCTTT. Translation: CASRGRTLGNTEAFF. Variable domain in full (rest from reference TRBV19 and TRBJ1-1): DGGITQSPKYLFRKEGQNVTLSCEQNLNHDAMYWYRQDPGQGLRLIYYSQIVNDFQKGDIAEGYSVSREKKESFPLTVTSAQKNPTAFYLCASRGRTLGNTEAFFGQGTRLTVV.

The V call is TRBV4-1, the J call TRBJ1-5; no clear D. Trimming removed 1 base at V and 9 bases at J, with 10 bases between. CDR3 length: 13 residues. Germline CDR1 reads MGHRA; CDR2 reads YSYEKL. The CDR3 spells CASSQGPSGPQHF. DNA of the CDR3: TGCGCCAGCAGCCAAGGCCCCTCGGGGCCCCAGCATTTT.

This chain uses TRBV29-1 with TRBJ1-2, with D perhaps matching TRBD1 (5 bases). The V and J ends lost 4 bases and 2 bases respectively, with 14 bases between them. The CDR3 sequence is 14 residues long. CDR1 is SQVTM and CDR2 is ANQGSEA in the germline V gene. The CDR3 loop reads CSVASTGTNYGYTF. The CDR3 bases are TGCAGCGTTGCGTCCACAGGAACCAACTATGGCTACACCTTC. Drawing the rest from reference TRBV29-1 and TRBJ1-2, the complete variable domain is SAVISQKPSRDICQRGTSLTIQCQVDSQVTMMFWYRQQPGQSLTLIATANQGSEATYESGFVIDKFPISRPNLTFSTLTVSNMSPEDSSIYLCSVASTGTNYGYTFGSGTRLTVV.

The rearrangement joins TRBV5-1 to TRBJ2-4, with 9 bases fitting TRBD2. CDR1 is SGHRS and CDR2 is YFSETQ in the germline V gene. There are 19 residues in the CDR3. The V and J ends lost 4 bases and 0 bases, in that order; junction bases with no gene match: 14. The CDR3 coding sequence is TGCGCCAGCAGCACCCATCAGACTAGCGGCAAACTAGCCAAAAACATTCAGTACTTC. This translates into CASSTHQTSGKLAKNIQYF.

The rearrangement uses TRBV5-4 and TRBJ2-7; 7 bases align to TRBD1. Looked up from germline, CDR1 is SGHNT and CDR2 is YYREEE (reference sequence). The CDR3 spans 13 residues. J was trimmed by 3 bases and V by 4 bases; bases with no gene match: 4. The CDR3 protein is CASSPWDSYEQYF. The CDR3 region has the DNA TGTGCCAGCAGCCCCTGGGACAGCTACGAGCAGTACTTC.

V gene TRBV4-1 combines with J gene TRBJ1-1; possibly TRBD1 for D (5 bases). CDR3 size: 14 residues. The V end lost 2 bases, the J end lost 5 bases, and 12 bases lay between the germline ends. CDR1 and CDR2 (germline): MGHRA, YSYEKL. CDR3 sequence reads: CASSQPGRGTEAFF. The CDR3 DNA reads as TGCGCCAGCAGCCAACCGGGGAGGGGTACTGAAGCTTTCTTT.

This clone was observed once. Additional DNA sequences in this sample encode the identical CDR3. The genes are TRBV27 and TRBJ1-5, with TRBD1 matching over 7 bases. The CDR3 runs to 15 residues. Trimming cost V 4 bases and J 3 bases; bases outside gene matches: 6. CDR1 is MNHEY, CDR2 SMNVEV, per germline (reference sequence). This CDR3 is CASSSRTGSNQPQHF. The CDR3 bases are TGTGCCAGCAGTTCGCGGACAGGCTCCAATCAGCCCCAGCATTTT.

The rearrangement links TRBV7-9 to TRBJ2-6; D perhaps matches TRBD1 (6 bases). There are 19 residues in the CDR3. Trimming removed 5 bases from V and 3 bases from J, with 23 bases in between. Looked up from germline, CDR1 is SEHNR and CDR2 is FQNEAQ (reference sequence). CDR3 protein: CASSPSRDKLFRGANVLTF. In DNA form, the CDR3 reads TGTGCCAGCAGCCCCAGCCGGGACAAGCTCTTTCGTGGGGCCAACGTCCTGACTTTC. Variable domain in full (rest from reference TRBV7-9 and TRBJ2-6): DTGVSQNPRHKITKRGQNVTFRCDPISEHNRLYWYRQTLGQGPEFLTYFQNEAQLEKSRLLSDRFSAERPKGSFSTLEIQRTEQGDSAMYLCASSPSRDKLFRGANVLTFGAGSRLTVL.

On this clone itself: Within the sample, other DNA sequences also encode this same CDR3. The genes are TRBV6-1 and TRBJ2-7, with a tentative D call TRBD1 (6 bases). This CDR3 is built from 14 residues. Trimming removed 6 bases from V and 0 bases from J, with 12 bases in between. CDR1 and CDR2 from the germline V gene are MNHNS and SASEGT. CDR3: CASSQRGSSYEQYF. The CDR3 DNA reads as TGTGCCAGCAGCCAAAGGGGGAGCTCCTACGAGCAGTACTTC.

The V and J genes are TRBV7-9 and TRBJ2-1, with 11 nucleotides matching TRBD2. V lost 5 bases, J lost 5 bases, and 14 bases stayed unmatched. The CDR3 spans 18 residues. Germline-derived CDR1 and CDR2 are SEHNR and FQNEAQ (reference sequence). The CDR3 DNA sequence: TGTGCCAGCAGCCCTAAACCCCCACTAGCGGGAGTAGACAATGAGCAGTTCTTC. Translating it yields CASSPKPPLAGVDNEQFF.

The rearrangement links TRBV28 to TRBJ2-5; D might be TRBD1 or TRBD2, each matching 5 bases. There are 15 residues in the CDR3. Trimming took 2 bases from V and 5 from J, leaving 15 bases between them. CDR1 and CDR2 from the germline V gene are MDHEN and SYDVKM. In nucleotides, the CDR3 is TGTGCCAGCAGTTTACGTGGGGGACGAGGGGAGACCCAGTACTTC. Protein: CASSLRGGRGETQYF.

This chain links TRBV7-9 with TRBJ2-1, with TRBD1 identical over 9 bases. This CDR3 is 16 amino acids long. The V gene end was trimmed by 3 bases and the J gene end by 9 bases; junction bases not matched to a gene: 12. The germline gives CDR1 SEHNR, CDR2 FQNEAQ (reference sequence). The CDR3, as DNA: TGTGCCAGCAGCTTTCCAACAGGGGGCGTGACAAGTGAGCAGTTCTTC. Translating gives CASSFPTGGVTSEQFF.

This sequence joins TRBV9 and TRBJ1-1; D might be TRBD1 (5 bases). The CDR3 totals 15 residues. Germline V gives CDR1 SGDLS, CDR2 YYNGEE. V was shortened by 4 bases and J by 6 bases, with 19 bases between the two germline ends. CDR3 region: CASSPGKGRNAEAFF. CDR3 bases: TGTGCCAGCAGCCCAGGTAAGGGGCGGAATGCTGAAGCTTTCTTT.

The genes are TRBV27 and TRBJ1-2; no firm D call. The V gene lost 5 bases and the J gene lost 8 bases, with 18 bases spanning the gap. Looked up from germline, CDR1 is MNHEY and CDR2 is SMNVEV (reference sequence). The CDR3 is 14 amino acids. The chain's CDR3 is CASSPALASYGYTF. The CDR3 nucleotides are TGTGCCAGCAGTCCCGCCCTGGCTTCCTACGGCTACACCTTC.

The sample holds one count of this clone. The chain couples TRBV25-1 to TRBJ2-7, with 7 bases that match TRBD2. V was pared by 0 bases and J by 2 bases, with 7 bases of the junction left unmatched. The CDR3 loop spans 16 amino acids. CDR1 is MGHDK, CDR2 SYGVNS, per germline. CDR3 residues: CASSEYAGGSTYEQYF. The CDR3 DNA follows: TGTGCCAGCAGTGAATATGCGGGCGGGAGTACCTACGAGCAGTACTTC.

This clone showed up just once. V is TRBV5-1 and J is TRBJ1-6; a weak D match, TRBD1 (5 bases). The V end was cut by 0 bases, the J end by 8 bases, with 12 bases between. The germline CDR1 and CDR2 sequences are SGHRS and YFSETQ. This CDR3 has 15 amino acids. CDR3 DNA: TGCGCCAGCAGCTTGGCCTCGGGGCCTGATTCACCCCTCCACTTT. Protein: CASSLASGPDSPLHF.